This T cell receptor beta chain was documented in a study of radiotherapy plus CTLA-4 blockade in lung cancer. Turning to the study itself: Among all patients, around 18% showed objective responses, while roughly 30% had disease control. General study points: Among reported predictors of response, early blood T cell clone dynamics with interferon-beta performed best. Radiotherapy was combined with ipilimumab, and tumor-derived TCR clones then expanded in blood.

Lung cancer patients with chemo-refractory metastatic non-small-cell disease were given focal radiation plus CTLA-4 blockade with ipilimumab. This CDR3 contains 13 residues. The ends were cut back, 8 bases at V and 0 bases at J, with 11 bases in the middle. Germline V lookup: CDR1 MNHEY, CDR2 SMNVEV (reference sequence). As for this clone: The antigen is not known.

Sequencing was performed with immunoSEQ multiplex PCR; in TCRdb, only in-frame clones are kept and a portion is missing. The sample has around 100,000 clones; around 84% are singletons. This chain joins TRBV27 and TRBJ2-7; weak D call: TRBD1 (5 bases). The source was peripheral blood, collected from a patient treated with radiotherapy plus ipilimumab. The source is a human donor with non-small cell lung cancer that progressed on radiotherapy plus ipilimumab. Some clones in this sample may be carry-over from other donors' samples. DNA of the CDR3: TGTGCCAGCGGACACGGTAGCTCCTACGAGCAGTACTTC. Translating it yields CASGHGSSYEQYF.